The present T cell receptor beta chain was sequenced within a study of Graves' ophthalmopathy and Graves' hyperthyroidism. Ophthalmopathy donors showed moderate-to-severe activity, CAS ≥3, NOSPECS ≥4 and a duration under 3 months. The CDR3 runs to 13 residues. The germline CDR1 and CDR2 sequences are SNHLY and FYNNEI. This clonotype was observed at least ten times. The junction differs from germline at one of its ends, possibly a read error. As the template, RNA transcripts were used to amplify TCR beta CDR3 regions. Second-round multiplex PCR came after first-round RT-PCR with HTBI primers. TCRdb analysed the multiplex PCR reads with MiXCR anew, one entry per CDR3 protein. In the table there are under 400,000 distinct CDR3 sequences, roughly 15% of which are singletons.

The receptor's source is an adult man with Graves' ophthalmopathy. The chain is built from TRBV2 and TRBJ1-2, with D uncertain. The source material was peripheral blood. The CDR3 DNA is TGTGCCAGCAGTGAAATGGGTCCCCCCTCGTGTTCTTTC. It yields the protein CASSEMGPPSCSF.